The 14 T cell receptor beta chains given below trace back to one sample, sequenced in a study of CD8+ T cells in alopecia areata. Isolated RNA was reverse transcribed into cDNA used as the sequencing template. The protocol was immunoSEQ multiplex PCR, while the TCRdb copy is restricted to in-frame clones and leaves out a portion. The table has 95,000 to 110,000 clones, around 83% seen once. Documented treatment: oral pan-JAK inhibitor, 5-10 mg twice daily. Sequences were derived from CD8+ T cells sorted from blood, sampled at week 24, from a patient treated with tofacitinib. The origin of the receptors is a human donor with alopecia areata.

J is TRBJ1-5 and V is TRBV27; TRBD1 might be the D (6 bases). The CDR3 is 20 residues long. V gave up 5 bases and J gave up 0 bases, with 26 bases separating them. Germline V gene sequence: CDR1 MNHEY, CDR2 SMNVEV (reference sequence). Here the CDR3 reads CASSLGQINPIIYSNQPQHF. The CDR3 bases are TGTGCCAGCAGTCTAGGACAGATAAACCCCATTATTTATAGCAATCAGCCCCAGCATTTT.

V usage is TRBV15 and J usage is TRBJ1-2; 9 positions agree with TRBD1. This CDR3 is built from 14 residues. The germline gives CDR1 LNHNV, CDR2 YYDKDF (reference sequence). Losses at the gene ends were 3 bases for V and 6 bases for J; bases not matched to a gene: 5. CDR3 sequence: CATSSPGQGNGYTF. Written as DNA, the CDR3 is TGTGCCACCAGCAGTCCTGGACAGGGGAATGGCTACACCTTC.

The chain carries TRBV18 and TRBJ2-3; 9 bases match TRBD1. Germline lookup yields CDR1 KGHSH and CDR2 LQKENI. V trimming: 3 bases; J trimming: 2 bases; junction bases outside the gene matches: 9. CDR3 size: 17 residues. As DNA, the CDR3 is TGTGCCAGCTCACCTACGGACAGGGGAATCATCACAGATACGCAGTATTTT. It specifies CASSPTDRGIITDTQYF.

The chain recombines TRBV27 with TRBJ2-3, with 8 bases that match TRBD2. Looked up from germline, CDR1 is MNHEY and CDR2 is SMNVEV (reference sequence). V dropped 6 bases and J dropped 1; count of bases not matched to a gene: 6. This CDR3 has 15 amino acids. CDR3 sequence (DNA): TGTGCCAGCAGCCCCCTCGGGGGGGGCACAGATACGCAGTATTTT. Residues: CASSPLGGGTDTQYF.

V usage is TRBV27 and J usage is TRBJ1-1; tentative D call: TRBD1 (5 bases). In germline, CDR1 is MNHEY, CDR2 SMNVEV (reference sequence). The germline V and J ends were trimmed by 2 bases and 5 bases, with 9 bases remaining between them. The CDR3 spans 13 residues. The CDR3 bases are TGTGCCAGCAGTTTAGGGGGGAGAACTGAAGCTTTCTTT. It specifies CASSLGGRTEAFF.

The chain employs TRBV5-1 and TRBJ2-5; 8 positions match TRBD2. The CDR3 spans 15 residues. The ends lost 3 bases at V and 2 bases at J; junction bases unmatched: 6. The V gene's germline CDR1 is SGHRS and CDR2 YFSETQ. CDR3 sequence: CASSWRGGLQETQYF. The CDR3 region has the DNA TGCGCCAGCAGCTGGCGCGGGGGGCTACAAGAGACCCAGTACTTC.

The rearrangement joins TRBV10-3 to TRBJ2-7, with D unresolved. From germline, CDR1 is ENHRY and CDR2 SYGVKD. The CDR3 extends over 13 amino acids. The V gene lost 2 bases and the J gene lost 5 bases, with 10 bases spanning the gap. CDR3 residues: CAISEVYTHEQYF. DNA for the CDR3: TGTGCCATCAGTGAGGTGTATACCCACGAGCAGTACTTC.

Only a few counts were recorded for this clone. V gene TRBV4-1 combines with J gene TRBJ2-5; D might be TRBD1 (5 bases). Germline values: CDR1 MGHRA, CDR2 YSYEKL. This CDR3 is built from 14 residues. The ends were cut back, 0 bases at V and 5 bases at J, with 10 bases in the middle. CDR3 coding DNA: TGCGCCAGCAGCCAAGATGCAAAGGGGGAGACCCAGTACTTC. Translating it yields CASSQDAKGETQYF.

This sequence joins TRBV27 and TRBJ2-7; TRBD1 matches 7 bases. The germline gives CDR1 MNHEY, CDR2 SMNVEV (reference sequence). The CDR3 totals 16 residues. Losses at the gene ends were 5 bases for V and 5 bases for J; bases not matched to a gene: 15. The CDR3 DNA reads as TGTGCCAGCAGTCCCCCAACTCGGACAGGCCCCAACGAGCAGTACTTC. Translated: CASSPPTRTGPNEQYF.

The rearrangement links TRBV19 to TRBJ1-5; D gene unclear. The germline V and J ends were trimmed by 7 bases and 3 bases, with 7 bases remaining between them. CDR3 size: 12 residues. Germline loops: CDR1 LNHDA, CDR2 SQIVND (reference sequence). The CDR3, as DNA: TGTGCCAGTAACGGGTACAATCAGCCCCAGCATTTT. Its translation: CASNGYNQPQHF. Based on the CDR3 plus reference TRBV19 and TRBJ1-5, the full variable domain is DGGITQSPKYLFRKEGQNVTLSCEQNLNHDAMYWYRQDPGQGLRLIYYSQIVNDFQKGDIAEGYSVSREKKESFPLTVTSAQKNPTAFYLCASNGYNQPQHFGDGTRLSIL.

The chain is built from TRBV5-4 and TRBJ2-3; either TRBD1 or TRBD2 may fit D (5 bases each). Germline CDR1 and CDR2: SGHNT and YYREEE (reference sequence). V lost 7 bases to trimming and J lost 3 bases, with 9 bases between them. The CDR3 length is 12 residues. CDR3 nucleotides: TGTGCCAGCGGGACCTCGACAGATACGCAGTATTTT. It yields the protein CASGTSTDTQYF.

This clone occurred a few times. The chain is built from TRBV7-6 and TRBJ2-1; 11 nucleotides match TRBD2. CDR3 length: 15 residues. J gave up 5 bases and V 4 bases, and 4 bases lay outside the gene matches. Germline V gene data show CDR1 as SGHVS and CDR2 as FNYEAQ. This chain's CDR3 is CASSYSGGVNNEQFF. The CDR3 nucleotides read TGTGCCAGCAGCTATAGCGGGGGGGTAAACAATGAGCAGTTCTTC.

The chain couples TRBV15 to TRBJ1-1; no clear D gene. The length of the CDR3 is 12 residues. The V and J ends lost 5 bases and 1 base respectively, with 5 bases between them. Per germline, CDR1 LNHNV and CDR2 YYDKDF (reference sequence). CDR3: CATSDGNTEAFF. The CDR3 nucleotides are TGTGCCACCAGCGATGGGAACACTGAAGCTTTCTTT.

This clone was recorded a few times. This chain uses TRBV9 with TRBJ2-1; TRBD2 might be the D (6 bases). In germline, CDR1 is SGDLS, CDR2 YYNGEE. V lost 2 bases and J lost 4, with 13 bases in between. The CDR3 totals 15 residues. DNA for the CDR3: TGTGCCAGCAGCGTTACGGGACTCCCTTACAATGAGCAGTTCTTC. This translates into CASSVTGLPYNEQFF.